The entry that follows covers one T cell receptor (beta chain) sequence. The data originate from a study of T cell responses to AZD1222 COVID-19 vaccine. This CDR3 has 13 residues. Germline CDR1 is GTSNPN and CDR2 is SVGIG (reference sequence). V lost 1 base and J lost 6, with 9 bases in between. The data were produced by immunoSEQ multiplex PCR, yet TCRdb's version contains in-frame clones alone and is incomplete. The sample includes over 100,000 clones, around 90% of them seen just once. This sequence originates from an adult in good health. The sequenced sample was peripheral blood, obtained on day 0 of AZD1222 vaccination. This chain uses TRBV30 with TRBJ2-2; TRBD2 is a possible D gene (5 bases). In DNA form, the CDR3 reads TGTGCCTGGAGTGGTATGGGAGCCGGGGAGCTGTTTTTT. Protein product: CAWSGMGAGELFF. The full variable domain, in which reference TRBV30 and TRBJ2-2 provide the parts outside the CDR3, is SQTIHQWPATLVQPVGSPLSLECTVEGTSNPNLYWYRQAAGRGLQLLFYSVGIGQISSEVPQNLSASRPQDRQFILSSKKLLLSDSGFYLCAWSGMGAGELFFGEGSRLTVL.